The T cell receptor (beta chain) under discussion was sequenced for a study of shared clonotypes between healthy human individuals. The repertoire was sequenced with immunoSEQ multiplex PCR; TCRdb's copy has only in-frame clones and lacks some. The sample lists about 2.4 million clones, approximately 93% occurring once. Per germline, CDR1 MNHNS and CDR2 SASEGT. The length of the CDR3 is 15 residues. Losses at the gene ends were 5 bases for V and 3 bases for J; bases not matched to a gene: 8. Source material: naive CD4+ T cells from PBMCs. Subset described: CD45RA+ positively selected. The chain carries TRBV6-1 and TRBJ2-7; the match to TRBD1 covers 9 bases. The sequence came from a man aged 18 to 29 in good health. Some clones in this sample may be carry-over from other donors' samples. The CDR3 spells CASSLLGTGYYEQYF. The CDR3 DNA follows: TGTGCCAGCAGTCTTCTCGGGACAGGGTACTACGAGCAGTACTTC.